This section outlines one T cell receptor beta chain sequence together with its context. The antigen is undetermined. V lost 4 bases to trimming and J lost 6 bases, with 7 bases between them. CDR3 size: 12 residues. Germline V lookup: CDR1 MDHEN, CDR2 SYDVKM. The data are from a study of T-cell memory formation after mild COVID-19. Looking at the study overall: Clusters of TCRs were largely donor specific. Study results and limitations: Some responding clones appeared in pre-infection memory, suggesting cross-reactive memory joined.

Using its own MiXCR run on the 5' RACE reads, TCRdb lists one record per CDR3 protein. The sample holds hundreds of thousands of distinct CDR3 sequences, approximately 19% seen once. This chain connects TRBV28 to TRBJ2-4; D gene unclear. The receptor's source is a young man who had mild COVID-19 (a few samples of this study predate the infection). Cell type and time point are not known. The sequenced material came from PBMCs or a T cell subset sorted from them (not recorded which). The CDR3 coding sequence is TGTGCCAGCAGTTGGAATAGAAACATTCAGTACTTC. Translating gives CASSWNRNIQYF.